Listed below are T cell receptor beta chains from one sample, sequenced in a study of T cell repertoires in cytomegalovirus infection. TCRdb re-derived calls from the reads in MiXCR, one entry per CDR3 protein. The sample has 750,000 to 950,000 distinct CDR3 sequences; around 29% are singletons. No antigen has been assigned to these receptors. This material consisted of cultured CD8+ T cells from PBMCs, taken from culture after CMV antigen stimulation. These receptor sequences come from a human donor in good health (CMV status not recorded). Some clones in this sample may be carry-over from other donors' samples. Both conserved end residues are part of each CDR3. Fields, in order: D gene, V gene, J gene, clone size, CDR3 DNA, CDR3 protein. D genes are given only for firm matches. The size field is filled for only some rows; it gives once, few, many or a size class.

>.|TRBV7-9|TRBJ2-5|.
TGTGCCAGCAGCCAGGACAGTGAGGGGCTCCAGTACTTC
CASSQDSEGLQYF
>TRBD2|TRBV3-1|TRBJ2-3|.
TGTGCCAGCAGCCTCCTCCAAACTAGCGGGGCGCAGTATTTT
CASSLLQTSGAQYF
>.|TRBV19|TRBJ2-1|once
TGTGCCAGTAATGAAGGTTACAATGAGCAGTTCTTC
CASNEGYNEQFF
>.|TRBV7-7|TRBJ2-1|.
TGTGCTTGCAGCTTAGCGGAGGGGAATGAGCAGTTCTTC
CACSLAEGNEQFF
>TRBD2|TRBV12-3/TRBV12-4|TRBJ2-3|.
TGTGCCAGTCTCGGGACTAGTACAGATACGCAGTATTTT
CASLGTSTDTQYF
>TRBD1|TRBV7-2|TRBJ1-4|many
TGTGCCAGCAGCATCAACAGGGGGTCTAATGAAAAACTGTTTTTT
CASSINRGSNEKLFF
>.|TRBV4-3|TRBJ2-1|.
TGCGCCAGCAGCCAGGCTCCCGCGCCTTACAATGAGCAGTTCTTC
CASSQAPAPYNEQFF
>.|TRBV12-3/TRBV12-4|TRBJ1-5|many
TGTGCCAGCAGCTCGGCTGGCAATCAGCCCCAGCATTTT
CASSSAGNQPQHF
>.|TRBV7-2|TRBJ2-2|.
TGTGCCAGCAGCTTGGGGCTAAACGGGGAGCTGTTTTTT
CASSLGLNGELFF
>.|TRBV4-1|TRBJ2-5|.
TGCGCCAGCAGCCAAGAAGGACAGTCTCAAGAGACCCAGTACTTC
CASSQEGQSQETQYF
>.|TRBV7-9|TRBJ2-2|.
TGTGCCAGCAGTCCCAAAGGACAGAGCACCGGGGAGCTGTTTTTT
CASSPKGQSTGELFF
>.|TRBV7-9|TRBJ1-1|few
TGTGCCAGCAGCTTAGAGCCGTTTGCGAACACTGAAGCTTTCTTT
CASSLEPFANTEAFF
>.|TRBV9|TRBJ2-5|many
TGTGCCAGCAGCGCCGACGAGAAGACCCAGTACTTC
CASSADEKTQYF
>TRBD1|TRBV12-3/TRBV12-4|TRBJ2-2|.
TGTGCCACCCCGGACAGGGTGGAGGACGGGGAGCTGTTTTTT
CATPDRVEDGELFF
>TRBD1|TRBV6-1|TRBJ2-3|.
TGTGCCAGCAGTGAAATGGGGACAGGCCGGACCACAGATACGCAGTATTTT
CASSEMGTGRTTDTQYF
>.|TRBV11-2|TRBJ2-2|few
TGTGCCAGCAGCGACCCGGGTGGACAGAGCTCCACCGGGGAGCTGTTTTTT
CASSDPGGQSSTGELFF
>.|TRBV7-7|TRBJ2-3|many
TGTGCTAGCAGCCGTGGCCCAGTGGGCACAGATACGCAGTATTTT
CASSRGPVGTDTQYF
>.|TRBV12-3/TRBV12-4|TRBJ1-4|.
TGTGCCAGCAGCCTACAGGGTCTCCAGGAAAAACTGTTTTTT
CASSLQGLQEKLFF
>.|TRBV6-6|TRBJ1-5|.
TGTGCCAGCAGTTACCCCTCCAGGGGCGCGGATCAGCCCCAGCATTTT
CASSYPSRGADQPQHF
>.|TRBV20-1|TRBJ1-6|.
TGCAGTGCTAGAGATTATCGGGGGGAAGGGTCACCCCTCCACTTT
CSARDYRGEGSPLHF
>.|TRBV4-1|TRBJ1-3|few
TGCGCCAGCAGCCACATGACAGGTGCTGGAAACACCATATATTTT
CASSHMTGAGNTIYF
>TRBD1|TRBV27|TRBJ1-5|.
TGTGCCAGCAGTTGGACAGGTCGGAACCTTAGGCAGCCCCAGCATTTT
CASSWTGRNLRQPQHF
>.|TRBV10-3|TRBJ1-1|few
TGTGCCATCAGTCCAACATTGAACACTGAAGCTTTCTTT
CAISPTLNTEAFF
>.|TRBV7-6|TRBJ1-2|few
TGTGCCAGCAGCTTAGGAAAGGGTTGGTATGGCTACACCTTC
CASSLGKGWYGYTF
>.|TRBV9|TRBJ2-5|.
TGTGCCAGCAGCGAGCGGAAGACCCAAGAGACCCAGTACTTC
CASSERKTQETQYF
>TRBD1|TRBV27|TRBJ2-5|.
TGTGCCAGCAGTTACAGGGGATATCAGACCCAGTACTTC
CASSYRGYQTQYF
>.|TRBV27|TRBJ1-1|few
TGTGCCAGCGGTCCGATGCGCGCTGAAGCTTTCTTT
CASGPMRAEAFF
>.|TRBV10-3|TRBJ1-3|few
TGTGCCATCAGTGATGGGGGATCCGGAAACACCATATATTTT
CAISDGGSGNTIYF
>TRBD1|TRBV20-1|TRBJ2-3|.
TGCAGTGCTGGTCCCCGGGACAGGGGCCCCCGAGGAGATACGCAGTATTTT
CSAGPRDRGPRGDTQYF
>.|TRBV24-1|TRBJ1-5|few
TGTGCCACCAGTGCAGGGTTTGGGGTTCAGCCCCAGCATTTT
CATSAGFGVQPQHF
>TRBD1|TRBV5-1|TRBJ2-1|.
TGCGCCAGCAGCTGGGGACAGGGGGCATATGAGCAGTTCTTC
CASSWGQGAYEQFF
>TRBD1|TRBV20-1|TRBJ1-5|.
TGCAGTGCTATTCCAAATGACAGGGGTGCCCCGTTCGATCAGCCCCAGCATTTT
CSAIPNDRGAPFDQPQHF
>.|TRBV6-2/TRBV6-3|TRBJ2-3|many
TGTGCCAGCAGTTACCCGGAGGATACGCAGTATTTT
CASSYPEDTQYF
>TRBD2|TRBV27|TRBJ2-7|few
TGTGCCAGCAGTTTGAGCGGGGTACGCGAGCAGTACTTC
CASSLSGVREQYF
>.|TRBV4-1|TRBJ2-7|.
TGCGCCAGCAGCCAAGAAGGGGCTACCTACGAGCAGTACTTC
CASSQEGATYEQYF
>.|TRBV9|TRBJ1-1|few
TGTGCCAGCAGCGTAACGGAGTACGGCAGGCGGAACACTGAAGCTTTCTTT
CASSVTEYGRRNTEAFF
>TRBD2|TRBV6-5|TRBJ2-3|few
TGTGCCAGCAGTTCAAGTCCAAATAGCGGGGGCATAGATACGCAGTATTTT
CASSSSPNSGGIDTQYF
>TRBD1|TRBV7-4|TRBJ1-2|.
TGTGCCAGCAGCTTTCCGGGACAGGGGGATCGGGACTATGGCTACACCTTC
CASSFPGQGDRDYGYTF
>.|TRBV12-3/TRBV12-4|TRBJ1-5|.
TGTGCCAGCAGTCGGGAGGGGGGCAATCAGCCCCAGCATTTT
CASSREGGNQPQHF
>.|TRBV12-3/TRBV12-4|TRBJ1-1|few
TGTGCCAGCAGTACCTTTCCCACTGAAGCTTTCTTT
CASSTFPTEAFF
>.|TRBV7-4|TRBJ2-7|.
TGTGTCAGCAGCTTAGTCGGAGGGCTCGGAGAGCAGTACTTC
CVSSLVGGLGEQYF
>.|TRBV19|TRBJ1-1|.
TGTGCCAGTTCTGTATGGGCCAGCATGAACACTGAAGCTTTCTTT
CASSVWASMNTEAFF
>.|TRBV28|TRBJ2-1|.
TGTGCCAGCAAGGGGAGCGTGGAGTACAATGAGCAGTTCTTC
CASKGSVEYNEQFF
>.|TRBV27|TRBJ1-1|few
TGTGCCAGCAGTTTAGGCGGGCCAGCTTTCTTT
CASSLGGPAFF
>TRBD2|TRBV7-9|TRBJ2-7|many
TGTGCCAGCAGCTTAGAGCCCGGGACTAGTATCCACGAGCAGTACTTC
CASSLEPGTSIHEQYF
>.|TRBV7-3|TRBJ2-1|few
TGTGCCAGCAGCTTACCCTATCTTGGGGGGCCTACGGACAATGAGCAGTTCTTC
CASSLPYLGGPTDNEQFF
>TRBD2|TRBV14|TRBJ2-1|few
TGTGCCAGCAGCCAAAAGCGGGGCAATGAGCAGTTCTTC
CASSQKRGNEQFF
>TRBD2|TRBV7-2|TRBJ2-5|.
TGTGCCAGCAGCTTAAACCGTGGACTAGCGGGGGGACAAGAGACCCAGTACTTC
CASSLNRGLAGGQETQYF
>.|TRBV19|TRBJ1-5|few
TGTGCCAGTAGTATAAGCAGTCCCAATCAGCCCCAGCATTTT
CASSISSPNQPQHF
>.|TRBV15|TRBJ2-5|.
TGTGCCACCAGCAGAGAAAGGCAGAACCAAGAGACCCAGTACTTC
CATSRERQNQETQYF
>TRBD1|TRBV6-6|TRBJ2-4|.
TGTGCCAGCAGTCCCCGGGACAGGGGGCGGATGGCCAAAAACATTCAGTACTTC
CASSPRDRGRMAKNIQYF
>.|TRBV10-3|TRBJ1-2|few
TGTGCCATCAAGTTGACCGGGAGCTATGGCTACACCTTC
CAIKLTGSYGYTF
>TRBD2|TRBV5-1|TRBJ2-1|.
TGCGCCAGCAGCTTGGCACTAGCGGGGGAATTTTTCTACAATGAGCAGTTCTTC
CASSLALAGEFFYNEQFF
>.|TRBV4-1|TRBJ2-1|.
TGCGCCAGCAGCCAAGATCGCGGGACGTATGAGCAGTTCTTC
CASSQDRGTYEQFF
>TRBD2|TRBV7-9|TRBJ2-1|few
TGTGCCAGCAGGCTTGGGACTAGCGGGGAACTTTACAATGAGCAGTTCTTC
CASRLGTSGELYNEQFF
>TRBD1|TRBV10-3|TRBJ2-3|.
TGTGCCATCAGTGGTCGGTCGGGACAGGCACATGGTACGCAGTATTTT
CAISGRSGQAHGTQYF